What follows are 31 T cell receptor beta chains derived from one specimen sequenced in a study of blood T cell repertoires in COVID-19. The assay was immunoSEQ multiplex PCR, and TCRdb's table has in-frame clones only and misses some. This sample carries 110,000 to 150,000 clones, around 83% of them seen once, and the ten largest clones take approximately 1.4%. Sample: peripheral blood. The receptor source for this set is a human donor in a cohort sampled during active COVID-19.

This chain uses TRBV28 with TRBJ2-3; tentative D call: TRBD2 (6 bases). The CDR3 is 14 residues long. V lost 3 bases and J 2 bases, leaving 9 bases between the germline ends. Germline assignment: CDR1 MDHEN and CDR2 SYDVKM. In DNA, the CDR3 is TGTGCCAGCAGTTTTGGGGGGACCACAGATACGCAGTATTTT. Protein sequence: CASSFGGTTDTQYF.

The chain combines TRBV20-1 with TRBJ1-5; no firm D call. Germline-derived CDR1 and CDR2 are DFQATT and SNEGSKA (reference sequence). The V end lost 3 bases, the J end lost 7 bases, and 7 bases lay between the germline ends. The CDR3 runs to 11 residues. As DNA, the CDR3 is TGCAGTGCTAGTCCTGTGCAGCCCCAGCATTTT. This translates into CSASPVQPQHF.

The CDR3: CASSYSGTSYHEQFF. The CDR3 DNA follows: TGTGCCAGCAGTTATTCCGGGACTAGTTACCATGAGCAGTTCTTC. The V call is TRBV27, the J call TRBJ2-1; 8 positions agree with TRBD2. Per the germline V gene, CDR1 is MNHEY and CDR2 is SMNVEV (reference sequence). The CDR3 has 15 amino acids. V gave up 4 bases and J gave up 8 bases; unmatched junction bases: 10.

The chain combines TRBV10-3 with TRBJ2-1; a possible D gene is TRBD2 (5 bases). Germline V gene lookup returns CDR1 ENHRY and CDR2 SYGVKD. The CDR3 runs 14 residues. V dropped 2 bases and J dropped 8 bases, with 13 bases sitting between them. The CDR3 DNA sequence: TGTGCCATCAGTGAGCATGGGTTTAGCGATGAGCAGTTCTTC. It specifies CAISEHGFSDEQFF.

This clone was found once. CDR3 sequence reads: CASSLEQQMNTEAFF. The CDR3 nucleotides are TGTGCCAGCAGCTTAGAACAGCAGATGAACACTGAAGCTTTCTTT. V is TRBV7-3 and J is TRBJ1-1; D gene ambiguous. CDR3 length equals 15 residues. Germline CDR1 reads SGHTA; CDR2 reads FQGTGA. With 2 bases removed from V and 0 bases from J, the gap between germline ends came to 10 bases. Using reference TRBV7-3 and TRBJ1-1 for the parts outside the CDR3, the full variable domain is GAGVSQTPSNKVTEKGKYVELRCDPISGHTALYWYRQSLGQGPEFLIYFQGTGAADDSGLPNDRFFAVRPEGSVSTLKIQRTERGDSAVYLCASSLEQQMNTEAFFGQGTRLTVV.

This clone was recorded once. The rearrangement uses TRBV19 and TRBJ1-2; maybe TRBD1 (5 bases). CDR1 and CDR2 from the germline V gene are LNHDA and SQIVND (reference sequence). The CDR3 is 13 amino acids. With 3 bases removed from V and 4 bases from J, the gap between germline ends came to 9 bases. The CDR3, as DNA: TGTGCCAGTAGTATTCAGGGTTTCTATGGCTACACCTTC. Translated, it gives CASSIQGFYGYTF.

The rearrangement links TRBV28 to TRBJ1-2, with D tentatively TRBD1 (5 bases). CDR3 size: 12 residues. Per the germline V gene, CDR1 is MDHEN and CDR2 is SYDVKM. Trimming took 4 bases from V and 4 from J, leaving 7 bases between them. The CDR3 DNA reads as TGTGCCAGCAGTTGGGGCAGCTATGGCTACACCTTC. As protein: CASSWGSYGYTF.

The chain employs TRBV5-1 and TRBJ2-1; 8 nucleotides line up with TRBD2. Germline V gene sequence: CDR1 SGHRS, CDR2 YFSETQ. This CDR3 contains 12 residues. Trimming at V came to 4 bases and at J to 8 bases, leaving 2 bases not matched to a gene. CDR3 nucleotide sequence: TGCGCCAGCAGCCGGACTAGCCATGAGCAGTTCTTC. It translates to CASSRTSHEQFF.

The chain employs TRBV7-6 and TRBJ2-7; tentative D call: TRBD2 (6 bases). CDR1 is SGHVS and CDR2 is FNYEAQ in the germline V gene. The V and J ends lost 4 bases and 5 bases respectively, with 9 bases between them. This CDR3 has 12 residues. CDR3 amino acids: CASSSRLDEQYF. The CDR3 DNA sequence: TGTGCCAGCAGCTCAAGACTAGACGAGCAGTACTTC.

This rearrangement joins TRBV9 to TRBJ1-3; D gene uncertain. The germline V gene has CDR1 SGDLS and CDR2 YYNGEE. Trimming left V 0 bases short and J 2 bases short, with 15 bases between. The CDR3 is 17 residues long. DNA of the CDR3: TGTGCCAGCAGCGTAGGTAGTCGGGGTGGCCCTGGAAACACCATATATTTT. Protein: CASSVGSRGGPGNTIYF.

The J gene is TRBJ1-2, the V gene TRBV18, with TRBD1 identical over 7 bases. The length of the CDR3 is 13 residues. With V trimmed by 2 bases and J by 5 bases, 2 bases remained unmatched. The germline V gene encodes CDR1 KGHSH and CDR2 LQKENI. This CDR3 reads CASSPDRVYGYTF. CDR3 sequence (DNA): TGTGCCAGCTCACCAGACAGGGTGTATGGCTACACCTTC.

The rearrangement links TRBV11-2 to TRBJ2-1; 9 bases fit TRBD2. The V segment lost 5 bases and the J segment 10 bases; nucleotides outside the gene matches: 6. This CDR3 has 13 residues. CDR1 and CDR2 from the germline V gene are SGHAT and FQNNGV. The CDR3 nucleotides read TGTGCCAGCAGCGGCGGGAGGGTATTCGAGCAGTTCTTC. Amino acids: CASSGGRVFEQFF.

The chain has TRBV27 and TRBJ1-2; the match to TRBD1 covers 10 bases. Germline V gene sequence: CDR1 MNHEY, CDR2 SMNVEV (reference sequence). This CDR3 contains 13 residues. J gave up 2 bases and V 6 bases, and 0 bases lay outside the gene matches. The CDR3 DNA follows: TGTGCCAGCAGGGACAGGGGGAACTATGGCTACACCTTC. Translation: CASRDRGNYGYTF.

This chain uses TRBV27 with TRBJ2-7; 7 bases line up with TRBD1. The CDR3 spans 13 residues. The germline CDR1 and CDR2 sequences are MNHEY and SMNVEV (reference sequence). Trimming at V came to 6 bases and at J to 0 bases, leaving 2 bases not matched to a gene. The chain's CDR3 is CASSGDSSYEQYF. As DNA, the CDR3 is TGTGCCAGCAGCGGGGACAGCTCCTACGAGCAGTACTTC.

The chain employs TRBV7-2 and TRBJ2-1; TRBD1 matches 9 bases. V shed 6 bases and J 3 bases; nucleotides not matched to a gene: 6. Germline V lookup: CDR1 SGHTA, CDR2 FQGNSA. The length of the CDR3 is 15 residues. This chain's CDR3 is CASRGDRGGYNEQFF. CDR3 bases: TGTGCCAGCAGAGGTGACAGGGGGGGCTACAATGAGCAGTTCTTC. Filled out from reference TRBV7-2 and TRBJ2-1, the complete variable domain reads GAGVSQSPSNKVTEKGKDVELRCDPISGHTALYWYRQSLGQGLEFLIYFQGNSAPDKSGLPSDRFSAERTGGSVSTLTIQRTQQEDSAVYLCASRGDRGGYNEQFFGPGTRLTVL.

This chain joins TRBV29-1 and TRBJ2-1; D remains unclear. Trimming removed 8 bases from V and 0 bases from J, with 11 bases in between. The CDR3 is made up of 13 amino acids. Germline V gene data show CDR1 as SQVTM and CDR2 as ANQGSEA. DNA of the CDR3: TGCAGCCTACAACAGAGCTCCTACAATGAGCAGTTCTTC. Amino acids: CSLQQSSYNEQFF.

The chain couples TRBV5-1 to TRBJ2-5; D is unresolved. CDR3 length equals 14 residues. The V gene lost 0 bases and the J gene lost 1 base, with 7 bases spanning the gap. From germline, CDR1 is SGHRS and CDR2 YFSETQ. Here the CDR3 DNA reads TGCGCCAGCAGCTTGGTTCCCGGCCAAGAGACCCAGTACTTC. The encoded protein is CASSLVPGQETQYF.

The V call is TRBV30, the J call TRBJ1-1, with 8 bases aligning to TRBD1. Germline-derived CDR1 and CDR2 are GTSNPN and SVGIG (reference sequence). This CDR3 region has 13 residues. Trimming at V came to 8 bases and at J to 0 bases, leaving 5 bases not matched to a gene. CDR3 sequence: CAQGAVMNTEAFF. The CDR3 DNA follows: TGTGCCCAGGGGGCGGTCATGAACACTGAAGCTTTCTTT.

This rearrangement joins TRBV19 to TRBJ1-4; maybe TRBD1 (6 bases). Between the trimmed V and J ends, which lost 5 bases and 11 bases, there was a span of 18 bases. Germline V gene data show CDR1 as LNHDA and CDR2 as SQIVND (reference sequence). CDR3 length: 14 residues. This chain's CDR3 is CASSPPQKQGKLFF. The CDR3 DNA reads as TGTGCCAGTAGTCCTCCCCAGAAGCAGGGGAAACTGTTTTTT.

The rearrangement uses TRBV5-1 and TRBJ2-5; maybe TRBD2 (6 bases). Trimming removed 1 base from V and 1 base from J, with 14 bases in between. CDR1 and CDR2 (germline): SGHRS, YFSETQ. The CDR3 is made up of 16 amino acids. The CDR3 spells CASSLLGGNVQETQYF. CDR3 DNA: TGCGCCAGCAGCTTGTTGGGGGGAAACGTCCAAGAGACCCAGTACTTC. The variable domain in full, completed from reference TRBV5-1 and TRBJ2-5, reads KAGVTQTPRYLIKTRGQQVTLSCSPISGHRSVSWYQQTPGQGLQFLFEYFSETQRNKGNFPGRFSGRQFSNSRSEMNVSTLELGDSALYLCASSLLGGNVQETQYFGPGTRLLVL.

This clone was detected a few times. The rearrangement uses TRBV5-1 and TRBJ1-4; tentative D call: TRBD1 (5 bases). Germline CDR1 and CDR2: SGHRS and YFSETQ. Trimming cost V 0 bases and J 4 bases, with 13 bases left between them. The CDR3 runs to 16 residues. CDR3 protein: CASSLARTGFNEKLFF. CDR3 DNA sequence: TGCGCCAGCAGCTTGGCCCGTACAGGCTTTAATGAAAAACTGTTTTTT.

This clone occurred once. V and J are TRBV5-1 and TRBJ1-1, with D unclear. With 1 base removed from V and 4 bases from J, the gap between germline ends came to 17 bases. The V gene's germline CDR1 is SGHRS and CDR2 YFSETQ. The CDR3 length is 16 residues. The CDR3 is CASSLFFQQVGTEAFF. The CDR3 coding sequence is TGCGCCAGCAGCTTGTTTTTCCAGCAGGTAGGCACTGAAGCTTTCTTT.

This clone was found once. The genes are TRBV5-1 and TRBJ2-3; maybe TRBD1 (6 bases). The V gene's germline CDR1 is SGHRS and CDR2 YFSETQ. Trimming stripped 0 bases from V and 2 bases from J, with 10 bases between. The CDR3 contains 15 residues. The CDR3 is CASSLERGSTDTQYF. The CDR3 nucleotides read TGCGCCAGCAGCTTGGAGAGGGGGTCCACAGATACGCAGTATTTT.

This chain joins TRBV28 and TRBJ1-1; tentatively, D is TRBD1 (6 bases). The CDR3 length is 16 residues. Germline CDR1 is MDHEN and CDR2 is SYDVKM. With 5 bases removed from V and 0 bases from J, the gap between germline ends came to 16 bases. DNA for the CDR3: TGTGCCAGCAGTCTACAGGGTAGGTTAGTGAACACTGAAGCTTTCTTT. Residues: CASSLQGRLVNTEAFF.

This chain links TRBV21-1 with TRBJ1-2; TRBD1, the D gene given by the table, was not confirmed from the DNA. TRBV21-1 counts as a pseudogene. The CDR3 totals 12 residues. CDR3 sequence: CASSQAGYGYTF. The DNA of the CDR3 is TGTGCCAGCAGCCAGGCCGGTTATGGCTACACCTTC.

This chain links TRBV27 with TRBJ2-7, with D maybe TRBD1 (5 bases). This CDR3 comprises 13 residues. V dropped 8 bases and J dropped 2 bases, with 13 bases sitting between them. Germline CDR1 reads MNHEY; CDR2 reads SMNVEV (reference sequence). CDR3 nucleotides: TGTGCCAGCGGGGCCCCCGCGACCTACGAGCAGTACTTC. It encodes CASGAPATYEQYF.

This clone was found once. This sequence joins TRBV28 and TRBJ2-6; TRBD1 matches at 9 bases. Germline CDR1 is MDHEN and CDR2 is SYDVKM. J gave up 0 bases and V 2 bases, and 8 bases lay outside the gene matches. This CDR3 spans 19 amino acids. In nucleotides, the CDR3 is TGTGCCAGCAGTTTAGGGGGGACAGGGTACTTCTCTGGGGCCAACGTCCTGACTTTC. Translating it yields CASSLGGTGYFSGANVLTF.

The rearrangement joins TRBV19 to TRBJ2-4, with 8 bases lining up with TRBD2. Per germline, CDR1 LNHDA and CDR2 SQIVND (reference sequence). The CDR3 runs 13 residues. Trimming cost V 6 bases and J 6 bases; bases outside gene matches: 4. CDR3 nucleotides: TGTGCCAGTAGCACGGGGGGGGTAAACATTCAGTACTTC. Its translation: CASSTGGVNIQYF.

The rearrangement links TRBV19 to TRBJ2-2; 8 nucleotides match TRBD2. The germline V gene encodes CDR1 LNHDA and CDR2 SQIVND (reference sequence). The ends lost 8 bases at V and 5 bases at J; junction bases unmatched: 22. The length of the CDR3 is 19 residues. The CDR3 region has the DNA TGTGCCAGTGAGAACGGGATTCTAGCGGGCCCGCCCGGGACCGGGGAGCTGTTTTTT. Protein sequence: CASENGILAGPPGTGELFF.

V is TRBV7-3 and J is TRBJ2-6; TRBD1 aligns across 7 bases. The CDR3 sequence is 15 residues long. Unmatched junction bases numbered 3, after V lost 3 bases and J lost 4 bases. Germline V gene sequence: CDR1 SGHTA, CDR2 FQGTGA. The CDR3 sequence: CASSLTGTGANVLTF. The DNA for the CDR3 is TGTGCCAGCAGCTTGACAGGGACCGGGGCCAACGTCCTGACTTTC.

The genes are TRBV11-3 and TRBJ2-2; 12 nucleotides align to TRBD2. The CDR3 contains 15 residues. The germline V gene encodes CDR1 SGHNT and CDR2 YENEEA. The V gene end was trimmed by 5 bases and the J gene end by 4 bases; junction bases not matched to a gene: 2. The CDR3 loop reads CASSKGLAGTGELFF. In DNA, the CDR3 is TGTGCCAGCAGCAAGGGACTAGCGGGCACCGGGGAGCTGTTTTTT. The entire variable domain, with the rest obtained from reference TRBV11-3 and TRBJ2-2, is as follows: EAGVVQSPRYKIIEKKQPVAFWCNPISGHNTLYWYLQNLGQGPELLIRYENEEAVDDSQLPKDRFSAERLKGVDSTLKIQPAELGDSAVYLCASSKGLAGTGELFFGEGSRLTVL.